This T cell receptor (beta chain) derives from a study of T cell responses to AZD1222 COVID-19 vaccine. Germline-derived CDR1 and CDR2 are SGHRS and YFSETQ. Trimming pared 1 base from V and 0 bases from J, leaving 7 bases between. The CDR3 is 15 residues long. Some clones are missing from TCRdb's copy, which holds only in-frame ones; the method was immunoSEQ multiplex PCR. The sample includes about 88,000 clones, around nine tenths seen only once; the top ten take approximately 5%. Regarding this clone: The target antigen is unknown.

General observations from the study: Donors skewed white British and female; clonal diversity was possibly underestimated. Dominant at 160-218 and 743-854, vaccine-associated CD4 TCRs also spanned spike. Epitopes outside B.1.351 and B.1.1.7 mutated regions reportedly drew nearly half of spike TCRs.

The TCR was taken from an adult who received the AZD1222 COVID-19 vaccine. The source material was peripheral blood, sampled 28 days after the second AZD1222 dose. This chain uses TRBV5-1 with TRBJ2-2; D may be TRBD1 or TRBD2 (6 bases each). CDR3 bases: TGCGCCAGCAGCTTGCGGGGGCCGAACACCGGGGAGCTGTTTTTT. Protein product: CASSLRGPNTGELFF.